This paragraph reports one T cell receptor (beta chain). What it binds is not known. The data originate from a study of cytomegalovirus exposure and HLA in healthy donors. Background on the study: From donors who were HLA-typed, an early data release held approximately 91 million unique TCRs. Ancestry clustering placed 81% of about 400 genotyped donors in the Caucasian-associated cluster.

The PCR made use of 60 Vbeta and 13 Jbeta primers. Only in-frame clones appear in the TCRdb table, and some are missing; sequencing was by immunoSEQ multiplex PCR. The table lists tens of thousands of clones, under 75% of them singletons. Study-wide points: The authors later linked a missense DCLRE1C variant to TCR beta V- and J-gene trimming. Associated with cytomegalovirus, according to the listing, were approximately 160 TCR beta chains.

The CDR3 spans 15 residues. V was cut by 7 bases and J by 2 bases, with 17 bases left in between. Per the germline V gene, CDR1 is SGHDN and CDR2 is FVKESK. The specimen sequenced was PBMCs. The sequence was obtained from a man under 40 in good health and CMV-seronegative. This rearrangement joins TRBV14 to TRBJ1-1; weak D call: TRBD1 (5 bases). The chain's CDR3 is CASTPWVTANTEAFF. The CDR3 nucleotides are TGTGCCAGCACCCCGTGGGTGACAGCCAACACTGAAGCTTTCTTT.